Each of the 31 T cell receptor beta chains below was sequenced from the same sample in a study of T cell repertoires in cytomegalovirus infection. These receptors have no identified antigens. MiXCR, run by TCRdb on the reads, gives a single entry per CDR3 protein. The sample shows some 920,000 distinct CDR3 sequences, approximately 31% of them seen only once. This specimen was cultured CD8+ T cells from PBMCs, taken from culture after CMV antigen stimulation. The source of these receptors is a human donor in good health (CMV status not recorded). Some clones in this sample may be carry-over from other donors' samples.

The V gene is TRBV7-9, the J gene TRBJ2-5; TRBD2 matches 12 bases. V shed 10 bases and J 3 bases; nucleotides not matched to a gene: 9. The length of the CDR3 is 15 residues. From germline, CDR1 is SEHNR and CDR2 FQNEAQ (reference sequence). The DNA for the CDR3 is TGTGCCACCGGGACTAGCGGGTCTTCCGAAGAGACCCAGTACTTC. Translating it yields CATGTSGSSEETQYF.

V is TRBV12-3 or TRBV12-4 and J is TRBJ1-2, with 8 bases matching TRBD1. The V segment lost 6 bases and the J segment 8 bases; nucleotides outside the gene matches: 2. This CDR3 region has 11 residues. CDR3 sequence: CASRTGDGYTF. The CDR3 DNA follows: TGTGCCAGCAGGACAGGGGACGGCTACACCTTC.

This clonotype showed up just a few times. The rearrangement uses TRBV19 and TRBJ1-5; weak D call: TRBD1 (6 bases). Germline CDR1 and CDR2: LNHDA and SQIVND (reference sequence). Trimming left V 0 bases short and J 6 bases short, with 12 bases between. CDR3 size: 15 residues. CDR3 in amino acids: CASSIDQGLVQPQHF. The CDR3 nucleotides are TGTGCCAGTAGTATAGATCAGGGGTTAGTTCAGCCCCAGCATTTT.

As DNA, the CDR3 is TGTGCCAGCAGTTTGGACAGGGGAATTGAAGCTTTCTTT. Protein: CASSLDRGIEAFF. The gene calls are TRBV28 and TRBJ1-1; 9 bases match TRBD1. CDR1 is MDHEN, CDR2 SYDVKM, per germline. The length of the CDR3 is 13 residues. Losses at the gene ends were 3 bases for V and 7 bases for J; bases not matched to a gene: 3.

The chain couples TRBV7-6 to TRBJ2-5; either TRBD1 or TRBD2 may supply D (6 bases each). V was shortened by 7 bases and J by 5 bases, with 14 bases between the two germline ends. This CDR3 comprises 13 residues. Germline V lookup: CDR1 SGHVS, CDR2 FNYEAQ. The CDR3 region has the DNA TGTGCCAGCACCATACGGGGGCTTGAGACCCAGTACTTC. It specifies CASTIRGLETQYF.

This clonotype occurred a few times. DNA of the CDR3: TGTGCCAGCACGTACAGGGGGGAGGAGACCCAGTACTTC. Amino acids: CASTYRGEETQYF. V usage is TRBV6-6 and J usage is TRBJ2-5; 8 bases match TRBD1. The CDR3 runs 13 residues. V lost 7 bases, J lost 5 bases, and 6 bases stayed unmatched. The V gene's germline CDR1 is MNHNY and CDR2 SVGAGI (reference sequence).

This clonotype has a handful of counts. CDR3 residues: CASSRPGTPSNGYTF. As DNA, the CDR3 is TGTGCCAGCAGCCGGCCGGGGACACCGAGCAATGGCTACACCTTC. This chain connects TRBV7-9 to TRBJ1-2, with D tentatively TRBD1 (6 bases). Looked up from germline, CDR1 is SEHNR and CDR2 is FQNEAQ (reference sequence). The V and J ends lost 5 bases and 6 bases respectively, with 19 bases between them. The CDR3 extends over 15 amino acids.

J is TRBJ2-1 and V is TRBV7-6; D unclear. CDR3 length: 18 residues. V gave up 5 bases and J gave up 5 bases, with 25 bases separating them. Germline V gene sequence: CDR1 SGHVS, CDR2 FNYEAQ. The DNA of the CDR3 is TGTGCCAGCAGCCCTCTTGCTCGGTGGGTAGGACCGGACAATGAGCAGTTCTTC. Translated: CASSPLARWVGPDNEQFF.

The chain has TRBV20-1 and TRBJ2-2; unclear D gene. Germline CDR1 is DFQATT and CDR2 is SNEGSKA (reference sequence). Trimming removed 4 bases at V and 8 bases at J, with 14 bases between. The CDR3 spans 13 residues. This chain's CDR3 is CSATTMESGELFF. The CDR3 nucleotides read TGCAGTGCTACCACCATGGAGTCGGGGGAGCTGTTTTTT.

This clonotype was observed a few times. The V and J genes are TRBV6-5 and TRBJ1-1, with D uncertain. Germline V gives CDR1 MNHEY, CDR2 SVGAGI. The CDR3 sequence is 15 residues long. V was shortened by 0 bases and J by 3 bases, with 11 bases between the two germline ends. CDR3 amino acids: CASSYSIAGDTEAFF. Here the CDR3 DNA reads TGTGCCAGCAGTTACTCGATCGCCGGGGACACTGAAGCTTTCTTT.

In this sample, this clonotype turned up a few times. The chain joins TRBV7-9 to TRBJ1-1; D is unclear. Trimming removed 6 bases from V and 4 bases from J, with 15 bases in between. CDR1 and CDR2 (germline): SEHNR, FQNEAQ (reference sequence). The CDR3 totals 14 residues. CDR3 coding DNA: TGTGCCAGCAGTCCCGGGAGAGCGGGCACTGAAGCTTTCTTT. The encoded protein is CASSPGRAGTEAFF.

The J gene is TRBJ2-3, the V gene TRBV6-6, with 8 bases fitting TRBD1. The CDR3 length is 10 residues. With 8 bases clipped from V and 14 bases from J, the junction kept 6 bases outside the gene matches. Germline assignment: CDR1 MNHNY and CDR2 SVGAGI (reference sequence). The CDR3 bases are TGTGCCAGCCGTGACAGGGGTTTGTATTTT. Protein sequence: CASRDRGLYF.

Only a few counts were recorded for this clonotype. The genes are TRBV7-9 and TRBJ2-7, with D maybe TRBD2 (6 bases). The germline CDR1 and CDR2 sequences are SEHNR and FQNEAQ (reference sequence). The CDR3 loop spans 14 amino acids. V shed 1 base and J shed 3 bases, with 10 bases lying between them. This CDR3 is CASSLVGGGYEQYF. DNA for the CDR3: TGTGCCAGCAGCTTAGTCGGGGGAGGCTACGAGCAGTACTTC.

There are many counts of this clonotype. The chain has TRBV7-9 and TRBJ1-1, with a weak D call TRBD1 (5 bases). The germline V gene has CDR1 SEHNR and CDR2 FQNEAQ (reference sequence). V was trimmed by 4 bases and J by 3 bases, leaving 12 bases between them. CDR3 length: 14 residues. As DNA, the CDR3 is TGTGCCAGCAGCTCTGTACTCAGGGACACTGAAGCTTTCTTT. Protein product: CASSSVLRDTEAFF.

This chain uses TRBV27 with TRBJ1-5; D not resolved. The CDR3 is 14 residues long. The V gene's germline CDR1 is MNHEY and CDR2 SMNVEV (reference sequence). V dropped 6 bases and J dropped 4 bases, with 13 bases sitting between them. The CDR3 here is CASRVSSGNQPQHF. CDR3 in DNA: TGTGCCAGCAGAGTCAGTTCGGGGAATCAGCCCCAGCATTTT.

This clonotype was seen repeatedly, ten times or more. The chain uses TRBV7-2 and TRBJ2-4; 7 positions agree with TRBD2. CDR1 and CDR2 from the germline V gene are SGHTA and FQGNSA. V dropped 2 bases and J dropped 5; count of bases not matched to a gene: 6. The CDR3 runs 15 residues. The CDR3: CASSLWLAGENIQYF. CDR3 DNA sequence: TGTGCCAGCAGCTTATGGTTGGCGGGGGAAAACATTCAGTACTTC.

The table lists this clonotype with a few counts. The rearrangement joins TRBV19 to TRBJ2-2; maybe TRBD2 (7 bases). The CDR3 runs to 14 residues. V gave up 2 bases and J gave up 4 bases, with 8 bases separating them. From germline, CDR1 is LNHDA and CDR2 SQIVND (reference sequence). CDR3 loop: CASSIRGATGELFF. The CDR3 bases are TGTGCCAGTAGTATACGGGGGGCCACCGGGGAGCTGTTTTTT.

V and J are TRBV6-2 or TRBV6-3 and TRBJ2-1; weak D call: TRBD1 (6 bases). The CDR3 has 14 amino acids. Trimming took 4 bases from V and 4 from J, leaving 11 bases between them. CDR1 and CDR2 (germline): MNHEY, SVGEGT. DNA for the CDR3: TGTGCCAGCAGTTGGACAGAATTATACAATGAGCAGTTCTTC. It codes for CASSWTELYNEQFF.

Comment on this clonotype: Just one base apart from a much larger clone, this may be a read error. This chain connects TRBV7-6 to TRBJ2-7; D uncertain. The CDR3 has 14 amino acids. CDR1 SGHVS and CDR2 FNYEAQ come from the germline V gene. DNA for the CDR3: TGTGCCGGCAGCCCACCGATTGGGGTTCACGAGCAGTACTTC. This codes for CAGSPPIGVHEQYF.

This clonotype was seen a few times. The chain has TRBV4-3 and TRBJ2-2, with unresolved D. Trimming removed 0 bases at V and 5 bases at J, with 13 bases between. The CDR3 contains 16 residues. From germline, CDR1 is LGHNA and CDR2 YSLEER. In DNA, the CDR3 is TGCGCCAGCAGCCAAGATCTGGCCGGTCTAACCGGGGAGCTGTTTTTT. Its protein is CASSQDLAGLTGELFF.

CDR3 DNA sequence: TGTGCCAGCAGCTTGGGGACTAGCGGTTACGAGCAGTACGTC. It translates to CASSLGTSGYEQYV. The chain recombines TRBV5-6 with TRBJ2-7; TRBD2 matches 10 bases. The CDR3 has 14 residues. J gave up 4 bases and V 0 bases, and 1 base lay outside the gene matches. In germline, CDR1 is SGHDT, CDR2 YYEEEE.

The chain links TRBV19 to TRBJ1-2; no firm D call. This CDR3 has 13 residues. Trimming left V 3 bases short and J 2 bases short, with 7 bases between. CDR1 and CDR2 (germline): LNHDA, SQIVND (reference sequence). The CDR3 DNA reads as TGTGCCAGTAGTATTGGAATCAACTATGGCTACACCTTC. Amino acid sequence: CASSIGINYGYTF. The variable domain in full, with the rest retrieved from reference TRBV19 and TRBJ1-2, is DGGITQSPKYLFRKEGQNVTLSCEQNLNHDAMYWYRQDPGQGLRLIYYSQIVNDFQKGDIAEGYSVSREKKESFPLTVTSAQKNPTAFYLCASSIGINYGYTFGSGTRLTVV.

This clonotype was counted between two and nine times. The chain joins TRBV6-4 to TRBJ2-5; D unresolved. The V gene lost 4 bases and the J gene lost 2 bases, with 17 bases spanning the gap. The CDR3 sequence is 16 residues long. Germline CDR1 reads MRHNA; CDR2 reads SNTAGT. The CDR3 loop is CASSANGVFGQETQYF. The DNA of the CDR3 is TGTGCCAGCAGTGCGAACGGCGTTTTTGGTCAAGAGACCCAGTACTTC.

This clonotype was counted ten times or more. This CDR3 reads CASSATDGGVHNEQFF. Written as DNA, the CDR3 is TGTGCCAGCAGCGCCACGGACGGAGGGGTTCACAATGAGCAGTTCTTC. The genes are TRBV11-1 and TRBJ2-1, with D possibly TRBD2 on 6 matching bases. Germline-derived CDR1 and CDR2 are SGHAT and FQDESV (reference sequence). There are 16 residues in the CDR3. V shed 5 bases and J shed 5 bases, with 19 bases lying between them.

This clonotype was seen a handful of times. V usage is TRBV4-1 and J usage is TRBJ1-2; D remains ambiguous. Germline CDR1 and CDR2: MGHRA and YSYEKL. There are 15 residues in the CDR3. With 2 bases removed from V and 1 base from J, the gap between germline ends came to 11 bases. CDR3 bases: TGCGCCAGCAGCCAAACGATATACAGTAACTATGGCTACACCTTC. This gives the protein CASSQTIYSNYGYTF.

The table lists this clonotype with a few counts. The chain uses TRBV4-1 and TRBJ1-4, with D possibly TRBD1 on 6 matching bases. Trimming shortened V by 4 bases and J by 8 bases, and 26 bases separated the two germline ends. Germline values: CDR1 MGHRA, CDR2 YSYEKL. The CDR3 extends over 18 amino acids. CDR3 amino acids: CASSPTAFRDKEGEKLFF. CDR3 in DNA: TGCGCCAGCAGCCCGACCGCCTTTCGGGACAAAGAGGGAGAAAAACTGTTTTTT.

In this sample, this clonotype turned up many times. The chain links TRBV12-3 or TRBV12-4 to TRBJ1-2; D gene unclear. CDR3 length: 13 amino acids. V lost 6 bases and J lost 8, with 16 bases in between. As DNA, the CDR3 is TGTGCCAGCAGCGGGAGTCCCAGTCAAGGCTACACCTTC. It is translated as CASSGSPSQGYTF.

This clonotype has just a few counts. The chain joins TRBV19 to TRBJ1-5; the match to TRBD1 covers 7 bases. The junction had 7 bases not matched to a gene; V was cut back by 5 bases and J by 6 bases. Germline V gene sequence: CDR1 LNHDA, CDR2 SQIVND (reference sequence). CDR3 length: 14 amino acids. CDR3 residues: CASSELQGFQPQHF. CDR3 coding DNA: TGTGCCAGTAGTGAACTACAGGGGTTTCAGCCCCAGCATTTT.

The CDR3 region has the DNA TGCGCCAGCAGCCATTCCGGGGGGGATCGGCCCCAGCATTTT. Translated, it gives CASSHSGGDRPQHF. The genes are TRBV4-1 and TRBJ1-5; D might be TRBD1 (5 bases). Trimming removed 3 bases from V and 9 bases from J, with 15 bases in between. The CDR3 is made up of 14 amino acids. CDR1 and CDR2 (germline): MGHRA, YSYEKL.

The chain is built from TRBV7-9 and TRBJ1-1; the match to TRBD1 covers 9 bases. The V segment lost 5 bases and the J segment 1 base; nucleotides outside the gene matches: 8. This CDR3 has 16 amino acids. Germline V CDR1 and CDR2: SEHNR, FQNEAQ (reference sequence). The CDR3 DNA reads TGTGCCAGCAGCCGCCACAGGGGGCCGAGGAACACTGAAGCTTTCTTT. Protein: CASSRHRGPRNTEAFF.

This clonotype occurred once. This sequence joins TRBV27 and TRBJ1-1; 7 bases are a match to TRBD1. The germline V gene has CDR1 MNHEY and CDR2 SMNVEV (reference sequence). The CDR3 extends over 14 amino acids. Trimming at V came to 0 bases and at J to 8 bases, leaving 6 bases not matched to a gene. The CDR3 bases are TGTGCCAGCAGTTTATCAGGCTGGGGACAGGAAGCTTTCTTT. Translated: CASSLSGWGQEAFF.